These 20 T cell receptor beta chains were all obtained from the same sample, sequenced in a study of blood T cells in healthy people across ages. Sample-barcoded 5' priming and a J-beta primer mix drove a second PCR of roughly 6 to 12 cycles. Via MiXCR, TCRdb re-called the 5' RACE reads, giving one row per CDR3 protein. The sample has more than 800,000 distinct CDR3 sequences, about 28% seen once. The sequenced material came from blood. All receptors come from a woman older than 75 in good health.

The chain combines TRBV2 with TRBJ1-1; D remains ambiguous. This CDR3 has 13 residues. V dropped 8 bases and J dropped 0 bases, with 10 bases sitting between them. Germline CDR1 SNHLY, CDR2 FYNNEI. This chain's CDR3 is CASFFPLNTEAFF. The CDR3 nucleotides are TGTGCCAGCTTTTTCCCCTTGAACACTGAAGCTTTCTTT.

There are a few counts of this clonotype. The CDR3 DNA reads as TGTGCCAGCAGTTACTCTCCCGGGAACCCGGATAGCTACACCTTC. Translation gives CASSYSPGNPDSYTF. This rearrangement joins TRBV6-6 to TRBJ1-2, with no clear D. V lost 0 bases and J 9 bases, leaving 17 bases between the germline ends. The CDR3 length is 15 residues. Germline-derived CDR1 and CDR2 are MNHNY and SVGAGI (reference sequence).

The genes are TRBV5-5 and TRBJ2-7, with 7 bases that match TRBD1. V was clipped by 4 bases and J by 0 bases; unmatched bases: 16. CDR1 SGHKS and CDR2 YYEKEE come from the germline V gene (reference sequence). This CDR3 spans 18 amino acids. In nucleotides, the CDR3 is TGTGCCAGCAGCAAAACCAGCGCTCAGACAGGGCGCTCCTACGAGCAGTACTTC. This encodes CASSKTSAQTGRSYEQYF.

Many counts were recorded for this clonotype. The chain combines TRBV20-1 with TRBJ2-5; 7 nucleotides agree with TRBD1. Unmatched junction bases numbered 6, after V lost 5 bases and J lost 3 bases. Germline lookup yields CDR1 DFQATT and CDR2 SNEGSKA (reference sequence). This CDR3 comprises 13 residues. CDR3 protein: CSAGKTGEETQYF. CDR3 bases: TGCAGTGCTGGAAAAACAGGGGAAGAGACCCAGTACTTC.

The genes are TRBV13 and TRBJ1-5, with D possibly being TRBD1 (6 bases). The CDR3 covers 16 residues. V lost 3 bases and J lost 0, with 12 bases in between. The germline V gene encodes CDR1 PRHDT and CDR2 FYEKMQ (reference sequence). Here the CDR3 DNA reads TGTGCCAGCAGCTTCGGGACATCTTATAGCAATCAGCCCCAGCATTTT. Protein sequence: CASSFGTSYSNQPQHF. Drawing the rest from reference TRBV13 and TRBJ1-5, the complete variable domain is AAGVIQSPRHLIKEKRETATLKCYPIPRHDTVYWYQQGPGQDPQFLISFYEKMQSDKGSIPDRFSAQQFSDYHSELNMSSLELGDSALYFCASSFGTSYSNQPQHFGDGTRLSIL.

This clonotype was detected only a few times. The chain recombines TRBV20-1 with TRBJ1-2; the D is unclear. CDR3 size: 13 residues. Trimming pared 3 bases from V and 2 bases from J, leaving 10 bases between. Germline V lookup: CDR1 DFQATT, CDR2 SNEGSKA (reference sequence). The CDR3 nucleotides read TGCAGTGCTAGTCGTACAGACAACTATGGCTACACCTTC. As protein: CSASRTDNYGYTF.

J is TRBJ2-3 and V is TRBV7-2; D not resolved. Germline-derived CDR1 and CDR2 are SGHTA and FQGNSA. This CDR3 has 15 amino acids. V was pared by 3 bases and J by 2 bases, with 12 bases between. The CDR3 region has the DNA TGTGCCAGCAGCTTGCACACGCTGGACACAGATACGCAGTATTTT. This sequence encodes CASSLHTLDTDTQYF.

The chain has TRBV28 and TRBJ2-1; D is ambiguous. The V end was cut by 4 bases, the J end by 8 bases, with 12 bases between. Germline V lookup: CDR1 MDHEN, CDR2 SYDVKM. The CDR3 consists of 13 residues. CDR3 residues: CASSSPGWYEQFF. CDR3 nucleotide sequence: TGTGCCAGCAGTTCCCCAGGATGGTATGAGCAGTTCTTC.

Here the CDR3 reads CASNRDRGTYNEQYF. The CDR3 DNA reads TGTGCCAGCAACCGGGACAGGGGGACCTACAATGAGCAGTACTTC. V usage is TRBV2 and J usage is TRBJ2-1; 11 bases are shared with TRBD1. The J call may be incorrect, as the DNA end agrees better with TRBJ2-7. Germline CDR1 is SNHLY and CDR2 is FYNNEI. This CDR3 is built from 15 residues.

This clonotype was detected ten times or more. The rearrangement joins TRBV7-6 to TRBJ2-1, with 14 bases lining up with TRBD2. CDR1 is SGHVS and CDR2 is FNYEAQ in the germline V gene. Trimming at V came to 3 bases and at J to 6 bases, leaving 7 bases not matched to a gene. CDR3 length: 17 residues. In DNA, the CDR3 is TGTGCCAGCAGCTTCGTACCGACTAGCGGGGGGGTCAATGAGCAGTTCTTC. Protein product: CASSFVPTSGGVNEQFF.

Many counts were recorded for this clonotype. The CDR3 sequence is CASSLSGSGGATQYF. DNA of the CDR3: TGTGCCAGCAGCTTAAGCGGTAGCGGGGGGGCCACGCAGTATTTT. The rearrangement joins TRBV7-2 to TRBJ2-3; 11 bases are shared with TRBD2. CDR1 and CDR2 from the germline V gene are SGHTA and FQGNSA. The CDR3 has 15 residues. V was clipped by 2 bases and J by 9 bases; unmatched bases: 7.

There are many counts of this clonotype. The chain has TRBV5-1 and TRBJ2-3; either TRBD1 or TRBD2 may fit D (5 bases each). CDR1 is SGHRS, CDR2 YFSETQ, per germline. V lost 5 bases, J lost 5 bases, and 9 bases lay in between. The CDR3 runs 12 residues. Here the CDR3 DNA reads TGCGCCAGCAGGGGGGAGCAAGATACGCAGTATTTT. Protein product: CASRGEQDTQYF.

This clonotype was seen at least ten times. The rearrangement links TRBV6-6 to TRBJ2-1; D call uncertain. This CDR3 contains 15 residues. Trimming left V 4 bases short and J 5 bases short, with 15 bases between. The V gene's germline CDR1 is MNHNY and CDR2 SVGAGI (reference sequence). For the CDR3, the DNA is TGTGCCAGCAGTTTCCCCCGGGCCGCCAACAATGAGCAGTTCTTC. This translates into CASSFPRAANNEQFF.

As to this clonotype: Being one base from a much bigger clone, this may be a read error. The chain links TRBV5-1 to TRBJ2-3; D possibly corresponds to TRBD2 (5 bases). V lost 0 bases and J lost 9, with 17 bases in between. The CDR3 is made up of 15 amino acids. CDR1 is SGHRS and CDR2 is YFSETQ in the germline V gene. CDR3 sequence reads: CASSLGSHQRGTQYF. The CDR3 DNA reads TGCGCCAGCAGCTTGGGATCTCATCAGAGAGGGACGCAGTATTTT.

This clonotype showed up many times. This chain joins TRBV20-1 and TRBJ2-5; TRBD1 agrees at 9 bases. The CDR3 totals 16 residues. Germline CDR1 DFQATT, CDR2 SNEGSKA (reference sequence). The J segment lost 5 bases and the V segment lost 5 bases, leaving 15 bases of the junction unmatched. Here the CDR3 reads CSAPDLFGQGIETQYF. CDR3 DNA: TGCAGTGCTCCCGACTTATTCGGACAGGGGATTGAGACCCAGTACTTC.

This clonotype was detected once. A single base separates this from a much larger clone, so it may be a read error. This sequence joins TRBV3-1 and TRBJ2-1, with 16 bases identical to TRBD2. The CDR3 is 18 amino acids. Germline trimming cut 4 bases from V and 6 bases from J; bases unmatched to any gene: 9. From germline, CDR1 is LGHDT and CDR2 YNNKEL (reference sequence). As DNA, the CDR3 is TGTGCCAGCAGCCGAGTGGGACTAGCGGGGGGGCAGAGCAATGAGCAGTTCTTC. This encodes CASSRVGLAGGQSNEQFF.

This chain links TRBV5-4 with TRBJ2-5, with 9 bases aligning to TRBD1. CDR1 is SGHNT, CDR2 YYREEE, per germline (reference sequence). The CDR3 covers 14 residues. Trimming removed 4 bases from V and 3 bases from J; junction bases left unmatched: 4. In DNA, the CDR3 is TGTGCCAGCAGCGCACAGGGGGCAAAAGAGACCCAGTACTTC. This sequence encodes CASSAQGAKETQYF.

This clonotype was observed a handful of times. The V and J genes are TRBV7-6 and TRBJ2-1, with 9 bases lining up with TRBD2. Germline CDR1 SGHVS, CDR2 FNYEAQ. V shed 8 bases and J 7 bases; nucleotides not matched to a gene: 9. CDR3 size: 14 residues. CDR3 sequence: CASSVGGGGNEQFF. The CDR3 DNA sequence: TGTGCCAGCTCGGTTGGCGGGGGGGGGAATGAGCAGTTCTTC.

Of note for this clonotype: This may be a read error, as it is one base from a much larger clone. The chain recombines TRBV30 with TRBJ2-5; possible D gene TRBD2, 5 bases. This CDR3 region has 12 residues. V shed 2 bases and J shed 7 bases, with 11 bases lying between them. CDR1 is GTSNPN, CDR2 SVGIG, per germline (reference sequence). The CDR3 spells CAWSWSGGTQYF. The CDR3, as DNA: TGTGCCTGGAGTTGGTCAGGAGGGACCCAGTACTTC.

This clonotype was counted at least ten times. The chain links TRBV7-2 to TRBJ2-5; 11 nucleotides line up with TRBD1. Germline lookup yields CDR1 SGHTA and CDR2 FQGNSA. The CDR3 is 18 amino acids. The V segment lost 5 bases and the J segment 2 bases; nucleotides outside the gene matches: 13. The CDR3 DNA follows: TGTGCCAGCAGCCCTGGACAGGGGGCCGGGTTGGAGCAAGAGACCCAGTACTTC. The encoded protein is CASSPGQGAGLEQETQYF.